This T cell receptor (beta chain) was identified in a study of T cell responses to AZD1222 COVID-19 vaccine (dated by TCRdb to the early 2020s). Some background on the complete study: A total of about 230 trial participants underwent TCR sequencing, of whom about 200 received two doses of AZD1222 and 26 received two doses of the MenACWY control vaccine. Trial participants were enrolled by age into 18-55, 56-69 and 70-plus year subgroups, with roughly 160, 29 and 62 TCR-sequenced participants respectively. General findings and caveats noted by the study authors: Spike-specific TCR breadth and depth rose significantly after two AZD1222 doses compared with day 0 and with MenACWY recipients. No day 14 peak-response samples were available, so repertoires were characterized only after the peak T cell response. Reportedly, close to half of the unique spike-specific TCRs recognized epitopes lying outside the regions that are mutated in the B.1.351 and B.1.1.7 variants. The 56-69-year group was small, and its depth increase did not reach significance, likely because of low power. Most participants were white British and females outnumbered males, and the authors suggested that clonal diversity may have been underestimated. Only six or seven AZD1222 recipients were SARS-CoV-2 seropositive at baseline, limiting conclusions about previously exposed vaccinees. CD4 TCRs associated with the vaccine covered the entire spike protein, and the dominant responses were in regions 160-218 and 743-854.

Explained via the paper, the time point label denotes: baseline before first vaccination. This specimen's treatment or condition label, interpreted: meningococcal conjugate vaccine given as trial control. Samples from vaccinated people were obtained from the UK trials COV001 and COV002, which included a single-blind randomized controlled phase 2/3 trial of AZD1222 (ChAdOx1 nCoV-19) in healthy adults. Trial participant PBMC samples were collected at day 0 and day 28 after the second dose for TCRbeta chain sequencing. The CDR3 regions of human TCRbeta chains were analyzed by immunosequencing. Turning to the authors' computational methods: Repertoire TCRs were checked for matches against a reference library of SARS-CoV-2-specific TCRs that had been generated using the MIRA antigen-specificity platform. Breadth was defined as the fraction of unique TCRs that were SARS-CoV-2-associated, and depth was defined as the fraction of total T cells that were SARS-CoV-2-associated. Using the MIRA data, every spike-specific TCR was mapped to the spike region that the TCR reacted to and assigned to either a CD4 or a CD8 class. Log10-transformed breadth and depth values were compared by one-way ANOVA with Sidak's multiple comparisons tests. Entries here come from immuneACCESS through TCRdb and include only in-frame sequences with V and J called. Some clones fail to appear in such tables; in the studies checked, an unresolved V gene covers under half of the shortfall, and the cause of the remainder is unknown. Clone size and the V and J calls come from that table; the DNA yielded D and trimming. The sample yields 84,000 or so clones; 88% were counted once. Of the sample, roughly 5.1% is held by the ten largest clones.

To note about this clone: No cognate antigen has been identified for it. One base away there is no much larger clone; base qualities are not given.

The sequenced sample was peripheral blood, obtained on day 0 of MenACWY control vaccination. This TCR came from an adult in good health.

The CDR3 amino acid sequence is: CASSRPGAFYGYTF. In nucleotides, the sequence is TGTGCCAGCAGCCGTCCAGGGGCATTCTATGGCTACACCTTC. The V gene is TRBV7-2 and the J gene is TRBJ1-2; a weak D assignment points to TRBD1 (6 bases agree). Trimming takes 5 bases from V and 4 bases from J, and the germline ends sit 14 bases apart. Including the terminal cysteine and phenylalanine, the CDR3 comprises 14 residues. Left in the record is the CDR3 DNA by itself, 42 bases read in frame from the first base. Via the germline V gene, CDR1 is SGHTA and CDR2 FQGNSA.